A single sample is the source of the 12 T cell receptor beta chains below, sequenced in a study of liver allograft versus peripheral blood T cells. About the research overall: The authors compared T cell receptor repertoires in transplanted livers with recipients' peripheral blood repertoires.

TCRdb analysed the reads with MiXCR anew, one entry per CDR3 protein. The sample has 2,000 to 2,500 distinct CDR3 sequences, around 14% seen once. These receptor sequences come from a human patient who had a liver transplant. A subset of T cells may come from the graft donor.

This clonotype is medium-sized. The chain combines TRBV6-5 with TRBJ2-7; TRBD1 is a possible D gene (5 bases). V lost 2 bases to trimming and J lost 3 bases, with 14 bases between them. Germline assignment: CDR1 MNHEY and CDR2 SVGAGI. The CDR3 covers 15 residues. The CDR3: CASSYGRGRDYEQYF. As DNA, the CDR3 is TGTGCCAGCAGTTACGGCCGAGGCAGGGACTACGAGCAGTACTTC.

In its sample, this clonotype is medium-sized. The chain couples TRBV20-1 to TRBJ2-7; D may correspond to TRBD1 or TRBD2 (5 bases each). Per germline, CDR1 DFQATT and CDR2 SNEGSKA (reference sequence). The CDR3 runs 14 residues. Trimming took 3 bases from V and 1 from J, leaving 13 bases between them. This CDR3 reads CSASPGPGSYEQYF. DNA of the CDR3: TGCAGTGCTAGCCCGGGACCGGGATCCTACGAGCAGTACTTC.

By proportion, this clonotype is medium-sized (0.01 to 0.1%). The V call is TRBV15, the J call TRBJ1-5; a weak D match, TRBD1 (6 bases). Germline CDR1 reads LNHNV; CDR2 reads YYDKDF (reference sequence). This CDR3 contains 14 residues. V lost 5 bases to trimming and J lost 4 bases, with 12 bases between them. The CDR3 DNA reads TGTGCCACCAGCGAATACAGGGCTAATCAGCCCCAGCATTTT. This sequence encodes CATSEYRANQPQHF.

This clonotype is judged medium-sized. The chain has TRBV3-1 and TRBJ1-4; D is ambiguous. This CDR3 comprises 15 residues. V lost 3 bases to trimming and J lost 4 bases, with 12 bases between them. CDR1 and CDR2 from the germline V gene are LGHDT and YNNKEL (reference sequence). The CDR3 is CASSQPGSLNEKLFF. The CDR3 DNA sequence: TGTGCCAGCAGCCAGCCGGGCAGCCTTAATGAAAAACTGTTTTTT. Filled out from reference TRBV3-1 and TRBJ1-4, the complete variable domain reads DTAVSQTPKYLVTQMGNDKSIKCEQNLGHDTMYWYKQDSKKFLKIMFSYNNKELIINETVPNRFSPKSPDKAHLNLHINSLELGDSAVYFCASSQPGSLNEKLFFGSGTQLSVL.

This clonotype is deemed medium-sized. In DNA, the CDR3 is TGTGCCAGCTCACCCTTACAGGGGATGGGCACTGAAGCTTTCTTT. Translation gives CASSPLQGMGTEAFF. The rearrangement links TRBV18 to TRBJ1-1; 7 bases match TRBD1. The CDR3 has 15 amino acids. Unmatched junction bases numbered 8, after V lost 3 bases and J lost 4 bases. Germline assignment: CDR1 KGHSH and CDR2 LQKENI.

CDR3 DNA sequence: TGCAGTATAAACGGCCTCTCTGGAAACACCATATATTTT. Protein product: CSINGLSGNTIYF. This chain connects TRBV20-1 to TRBJ1-3; D is ambiguous. V lost 8 bases and J lost 0, with 11 bases in between. The germline CDR1 and CDR2 sequences are DFQATT and SNEGSKA (reference sequence). This CDR3 spans 13 amino acids.

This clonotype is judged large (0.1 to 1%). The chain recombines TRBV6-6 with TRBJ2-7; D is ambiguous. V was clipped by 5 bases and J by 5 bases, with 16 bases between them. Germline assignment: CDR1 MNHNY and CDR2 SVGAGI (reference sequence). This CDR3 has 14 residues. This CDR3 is CASSQLVQVHEQYF. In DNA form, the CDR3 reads TGTGCCAGCAGTCAACTCGTGCAAGTCCACGAGCAGTACTTC.

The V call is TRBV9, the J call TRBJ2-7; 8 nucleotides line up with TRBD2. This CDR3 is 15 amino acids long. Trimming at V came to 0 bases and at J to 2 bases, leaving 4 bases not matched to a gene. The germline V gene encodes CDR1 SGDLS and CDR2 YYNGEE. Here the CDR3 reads CASSVVRTSPYEQYF. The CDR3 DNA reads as TGTGCCAGCAGCGTAGTCAGGACTAGCCCCTACGAGCAGTACTTC.

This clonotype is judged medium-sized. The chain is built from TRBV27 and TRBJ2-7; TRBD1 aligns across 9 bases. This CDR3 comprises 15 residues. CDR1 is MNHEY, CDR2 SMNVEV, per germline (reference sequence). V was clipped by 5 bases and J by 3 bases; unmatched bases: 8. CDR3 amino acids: CASSKHGQGFYEQYF. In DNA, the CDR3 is TGTGCCAGCAGTAAGCATGGACAGGGGTTCTACGAGCAGTACTTC.

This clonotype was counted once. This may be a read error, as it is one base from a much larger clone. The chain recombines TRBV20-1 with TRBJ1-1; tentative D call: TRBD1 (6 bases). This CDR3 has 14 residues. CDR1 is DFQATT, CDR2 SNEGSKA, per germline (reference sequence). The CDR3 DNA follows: TGCAGTACTAGCCTGGACAGCTTGAACACTGAAGCTTTCTTT. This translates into CSTSLDSLNTEAFF.

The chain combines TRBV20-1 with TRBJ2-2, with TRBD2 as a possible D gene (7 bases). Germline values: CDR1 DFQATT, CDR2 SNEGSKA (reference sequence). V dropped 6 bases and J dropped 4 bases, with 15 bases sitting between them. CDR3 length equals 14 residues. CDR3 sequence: CSARGGQGTGELFF. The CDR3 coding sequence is TGCAGTGCCAGGGGAGGGCAGGGCACCGGGGAGCTGTTTTTT.

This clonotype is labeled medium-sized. CDR3 region: CASSPRGRGYGYTF. The CDR3 nucleotides read TGTGCCAGCAGCCCCAGGGGGCGAGGATATGGCTACACCTTC. This sequence joins TRBV7-9 and TRBJ1-2; 8 bases line up with TRBD1. J lost 5 bases, V lost 5 bases, and 7 bases had no gene match. Per the germline V gene, CDR1 is SEHNR and CDR2 is FQNEAQ (reference sequence). The CDR3 contains 14 residues.